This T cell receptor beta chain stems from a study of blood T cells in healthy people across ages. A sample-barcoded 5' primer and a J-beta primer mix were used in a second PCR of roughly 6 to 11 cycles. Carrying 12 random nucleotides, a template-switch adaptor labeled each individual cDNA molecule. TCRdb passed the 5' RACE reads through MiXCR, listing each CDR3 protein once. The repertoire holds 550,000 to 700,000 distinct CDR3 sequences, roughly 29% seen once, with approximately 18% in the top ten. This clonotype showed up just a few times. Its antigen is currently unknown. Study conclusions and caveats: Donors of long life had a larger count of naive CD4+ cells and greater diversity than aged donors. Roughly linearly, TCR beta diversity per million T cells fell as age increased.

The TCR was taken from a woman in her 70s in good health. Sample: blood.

As DNA, the CDR3 is TGTGCCAGCAGCTTAGGGACTAGCGGGGGGGCCTTCTTTATATTCACAGATACGCAGTATTTT. This translates into CASSLGTSGGAFFIFTDTQYF. This chain joins TRBV7-2 and TRBJ2-3; 15 bases fit TRBD2. After removal of 1 base from V and 2 bases from J, the junction contained 13 bases not matched to a gene. Germline CDR1 SGHTA, CDR2 FQGNSA. This CDR3 contains 21 residues.